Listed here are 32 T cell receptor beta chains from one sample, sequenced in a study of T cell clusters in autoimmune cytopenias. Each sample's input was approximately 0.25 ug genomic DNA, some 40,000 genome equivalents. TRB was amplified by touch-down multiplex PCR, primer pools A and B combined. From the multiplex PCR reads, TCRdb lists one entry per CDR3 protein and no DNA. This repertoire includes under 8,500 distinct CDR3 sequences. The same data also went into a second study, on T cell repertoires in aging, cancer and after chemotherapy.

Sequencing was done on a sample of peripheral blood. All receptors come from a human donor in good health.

CDR3 sequence: CASSERAFDEQFF. The chain has TRBV6-1 and TRBJ2-1. The CDR3 has 13 residues. Germline loops: CDR1 MNHNS, CDR2 SASEGT.

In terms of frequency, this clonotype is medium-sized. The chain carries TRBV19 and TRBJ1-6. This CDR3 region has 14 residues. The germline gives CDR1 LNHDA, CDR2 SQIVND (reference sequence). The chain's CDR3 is CASRPGLNNSPLHF.

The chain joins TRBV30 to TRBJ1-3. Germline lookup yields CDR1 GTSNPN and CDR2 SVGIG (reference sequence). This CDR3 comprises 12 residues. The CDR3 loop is CAWRWSGNTIYF.

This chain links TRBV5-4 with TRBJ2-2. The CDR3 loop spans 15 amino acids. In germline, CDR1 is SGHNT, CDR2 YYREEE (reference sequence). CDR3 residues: CASSSGPQNTGELFF.

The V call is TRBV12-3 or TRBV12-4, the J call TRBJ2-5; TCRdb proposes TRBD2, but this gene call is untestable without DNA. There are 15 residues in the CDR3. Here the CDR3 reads CASSLITGGRETQYF.

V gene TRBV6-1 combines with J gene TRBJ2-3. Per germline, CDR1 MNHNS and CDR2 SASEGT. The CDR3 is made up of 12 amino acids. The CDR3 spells CASSAPTDTQYF.

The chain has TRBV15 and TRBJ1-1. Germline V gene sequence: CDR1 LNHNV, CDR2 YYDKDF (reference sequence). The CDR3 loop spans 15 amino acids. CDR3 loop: CATSGDGRMNTEAFF. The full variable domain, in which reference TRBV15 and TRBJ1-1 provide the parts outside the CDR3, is DAMVIQNPRYQVTQFGKPVTLSCSQTLNHNVMYWYQQKSSQAPKLLFHYYDKDFNNEADTPDNFQSRRPNTSFCFLDIRSPGLGDTAMYLCATSGDGRMNTEAFFGQGTRLTVV.

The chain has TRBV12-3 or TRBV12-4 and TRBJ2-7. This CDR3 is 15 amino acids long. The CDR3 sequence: CASSLRRSFSGEQYF.

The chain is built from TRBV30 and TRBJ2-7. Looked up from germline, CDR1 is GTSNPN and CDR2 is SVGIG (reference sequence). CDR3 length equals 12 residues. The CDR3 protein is CAWSAGDYEQYF.

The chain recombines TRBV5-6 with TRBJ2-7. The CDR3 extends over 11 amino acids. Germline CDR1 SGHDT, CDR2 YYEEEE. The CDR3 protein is CASSLKGEQYF. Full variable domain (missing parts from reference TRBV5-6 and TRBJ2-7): DAGVTQSPTHLIKTRGQQVTLRCSPKSGHDTVSWYQQALGQGPQFIFQYYEEEERQRGNFPDRFSGHQFPNYSSELNVNALLLGDSALYLCASSLKGEQYFGPGTRLTVT.

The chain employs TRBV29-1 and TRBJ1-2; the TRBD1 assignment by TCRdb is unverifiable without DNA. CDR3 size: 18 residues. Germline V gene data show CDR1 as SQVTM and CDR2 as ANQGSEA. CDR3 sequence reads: CSVEAALESGTGDYGYTF. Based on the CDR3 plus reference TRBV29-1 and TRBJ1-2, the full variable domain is SAVISQKPSRDICQRGTSLTIQCQVDSQVTMMFWYRQQPGQSLTLIATANQGSEATYESGFVIDKFPISRPNLTFSTLTVSNMSPEDSSIYLCSVEAALESGTGDYGYTFGSGTRLTVV.

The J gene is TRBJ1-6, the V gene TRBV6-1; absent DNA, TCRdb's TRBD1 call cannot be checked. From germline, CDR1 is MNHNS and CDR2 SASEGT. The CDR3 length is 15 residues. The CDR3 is CASTEVRGANSPLHF.

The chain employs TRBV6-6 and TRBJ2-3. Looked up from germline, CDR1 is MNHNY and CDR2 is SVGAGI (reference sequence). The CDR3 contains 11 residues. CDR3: CASSYLDTQYF.

The CDR3 loop reads CASSPTSGSRDEQFF. The chain recombines TRBV6-1 with TRBJ2-1; TCRdb's D call, TRBD2, is unchecked because there is no DNA. Germline V lookup: CDR1 MNHNS, CDR2 SASEGT. This CDR3 has 15 amino acids.

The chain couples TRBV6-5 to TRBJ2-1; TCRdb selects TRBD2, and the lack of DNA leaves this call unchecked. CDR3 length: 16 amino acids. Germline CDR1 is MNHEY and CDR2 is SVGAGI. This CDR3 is CASSYRLTRGKGEQFF.

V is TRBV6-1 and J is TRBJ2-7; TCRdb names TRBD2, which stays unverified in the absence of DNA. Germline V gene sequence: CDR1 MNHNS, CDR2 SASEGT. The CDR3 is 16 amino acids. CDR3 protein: CASSPTGTSGSYEQYF.

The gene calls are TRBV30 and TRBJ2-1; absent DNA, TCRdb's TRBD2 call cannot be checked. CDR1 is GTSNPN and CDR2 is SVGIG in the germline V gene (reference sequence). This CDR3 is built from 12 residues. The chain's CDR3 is CAWSVGGYEQFF. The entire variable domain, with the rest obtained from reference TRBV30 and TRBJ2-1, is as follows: SQTIHQWPATLVQPVGSPLSLECTVEGTSNPNLYWYRQAAGRGLQLLFYSVGIGQISSEVPQNLSASRPQDRQFILSSKKLLLSDSGFYLCAWSVGGYEQFFGPGTRLTVL.

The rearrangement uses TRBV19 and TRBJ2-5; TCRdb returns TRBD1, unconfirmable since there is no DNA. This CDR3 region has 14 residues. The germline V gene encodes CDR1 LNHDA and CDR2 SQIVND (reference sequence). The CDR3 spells CASSKRQGGETQYF.

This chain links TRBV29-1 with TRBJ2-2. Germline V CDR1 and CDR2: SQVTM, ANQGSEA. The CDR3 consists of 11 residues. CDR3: CSVDAFGELFF.

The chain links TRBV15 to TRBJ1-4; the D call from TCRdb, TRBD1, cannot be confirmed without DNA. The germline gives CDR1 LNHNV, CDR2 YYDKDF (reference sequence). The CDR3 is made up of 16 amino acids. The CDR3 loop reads CATSRATGVSNEKLFF. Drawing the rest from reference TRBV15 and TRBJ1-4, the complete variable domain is DAMVIQNPRYQVTQFGKPVTLSCSQTLNHNVMYWYQQKSSQAPKLLFHYYDKDFNNEADTPDNFQSRRPNTSFCFLDIRSPGLGDTAMYLCATSRATGVSNEKLFFGSGTQLSVL.

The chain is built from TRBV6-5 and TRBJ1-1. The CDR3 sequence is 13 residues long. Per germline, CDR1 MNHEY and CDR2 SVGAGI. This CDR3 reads CASTFGPNTEAFF.

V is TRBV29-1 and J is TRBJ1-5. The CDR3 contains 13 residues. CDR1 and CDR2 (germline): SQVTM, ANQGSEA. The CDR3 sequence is CSVEGIRGQPQHF.

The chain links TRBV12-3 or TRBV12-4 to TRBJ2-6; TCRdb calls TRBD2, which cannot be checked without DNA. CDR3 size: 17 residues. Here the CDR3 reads CASSSNGGASGANVLTF.

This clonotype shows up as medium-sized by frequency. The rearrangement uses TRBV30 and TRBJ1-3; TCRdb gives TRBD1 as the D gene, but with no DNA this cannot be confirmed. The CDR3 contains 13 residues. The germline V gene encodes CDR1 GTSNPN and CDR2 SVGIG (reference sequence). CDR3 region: CAWTRENGNTIYF.

The CDR3 sequence: CASSLGYQETQYF. This chain links TRBV5-6 with TRBJ2-5. Germline V gene lookup returns CDR1 SGHDT and CDR2 YYEEEE. This CDR3 has 13 residues.

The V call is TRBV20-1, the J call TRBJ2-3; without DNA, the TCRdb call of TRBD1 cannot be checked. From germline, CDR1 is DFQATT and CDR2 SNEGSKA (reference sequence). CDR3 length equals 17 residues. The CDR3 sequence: CSARDRLAGPSTDTQYF.

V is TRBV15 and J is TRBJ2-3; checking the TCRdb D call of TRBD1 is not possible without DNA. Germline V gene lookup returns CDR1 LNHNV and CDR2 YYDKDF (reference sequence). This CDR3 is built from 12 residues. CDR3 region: CATSRDPDTQYF.

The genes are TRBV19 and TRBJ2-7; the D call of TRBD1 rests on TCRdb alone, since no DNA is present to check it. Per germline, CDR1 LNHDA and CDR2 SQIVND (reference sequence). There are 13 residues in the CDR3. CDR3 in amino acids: CASSAAPEREQYF.

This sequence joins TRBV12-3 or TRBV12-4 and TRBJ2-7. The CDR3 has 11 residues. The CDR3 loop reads CASSSVGEQYF.

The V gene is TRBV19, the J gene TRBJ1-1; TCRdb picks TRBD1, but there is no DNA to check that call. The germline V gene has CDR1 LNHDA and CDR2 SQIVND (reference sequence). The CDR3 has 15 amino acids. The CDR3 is CASSTLGGKHTEAFF. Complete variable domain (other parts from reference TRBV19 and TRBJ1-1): DGGITQSPKYLFRKEGQNVTLSCEQNLNHDAMYWYRQDPGQGLRLIYYSQIVNDFQKGDIAEGYSVSREKKESFPLTVTSAQKNPTAFYLCASSTLGGKHTEAFFGQGTRLTVV.

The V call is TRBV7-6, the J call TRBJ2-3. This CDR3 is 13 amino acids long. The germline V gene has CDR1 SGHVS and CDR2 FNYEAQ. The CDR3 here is CASSLGWTDTQYF. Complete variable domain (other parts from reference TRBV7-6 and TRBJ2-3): GAGVSQSPRYKVTKRGQDVALRCDPISGHVSLYWYRQALGQGPEFLTYFNYEAQQDKSGLPNDRFSAERPEGSISTLTIQRTEQRDSAMYRCASSLGWTDTQYFGPGTRLTVL.

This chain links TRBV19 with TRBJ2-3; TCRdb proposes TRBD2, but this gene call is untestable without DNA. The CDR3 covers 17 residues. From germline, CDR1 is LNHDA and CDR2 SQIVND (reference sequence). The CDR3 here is CASSISASGYGLWTQYF.